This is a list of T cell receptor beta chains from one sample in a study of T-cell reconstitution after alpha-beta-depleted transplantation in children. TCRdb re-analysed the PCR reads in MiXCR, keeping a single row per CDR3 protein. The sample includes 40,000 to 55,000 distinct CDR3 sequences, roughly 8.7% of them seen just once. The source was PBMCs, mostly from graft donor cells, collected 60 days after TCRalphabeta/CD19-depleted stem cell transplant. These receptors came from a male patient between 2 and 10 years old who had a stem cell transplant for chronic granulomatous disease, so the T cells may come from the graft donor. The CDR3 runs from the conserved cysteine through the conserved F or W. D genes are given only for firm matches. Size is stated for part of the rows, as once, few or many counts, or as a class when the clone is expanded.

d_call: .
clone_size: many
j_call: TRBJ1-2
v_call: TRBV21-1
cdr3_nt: TGTGCCAGCAGCAAAGGCTCCTCCACAGGGGGCGGTAACTATGGCTACACCTTC
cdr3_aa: CASSKGSSTGGGNYGYTF

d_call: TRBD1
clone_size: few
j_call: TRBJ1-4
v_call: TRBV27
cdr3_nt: TGTGCCAGCAGTTCGTGGACAGGGATTGGCGTTGAAAAACTGTTTTTT
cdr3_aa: CASSSWTGIGVEKLFF

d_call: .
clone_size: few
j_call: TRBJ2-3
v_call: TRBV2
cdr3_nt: TGTGCCAGCAGTGGCCGGCAGCCTGGGGGAGATACGCAGTATTTT
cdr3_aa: CASSGRQPGGDTQYF

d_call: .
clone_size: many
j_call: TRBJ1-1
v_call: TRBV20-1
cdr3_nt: TGCAGTGCTAGAGATCCCAAAGACCTCGCGAACACTGAAGCTTTCTTT
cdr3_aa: CSARDPKDLANTEAFF

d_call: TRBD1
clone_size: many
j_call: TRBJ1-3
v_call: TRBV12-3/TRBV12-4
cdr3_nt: TGTGCCAGCAGTTCCGCCAACAGGGGCGCCTCTGGAAACACCATATATTTT
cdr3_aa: CASSSANRGASGNTIYF

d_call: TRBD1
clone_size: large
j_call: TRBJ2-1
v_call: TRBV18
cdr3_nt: TGTGCCAGCCACCGCCCGAACAGGGGGAATGAGCAGTTCTTC
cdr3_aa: CASHRPNRGNEQFF

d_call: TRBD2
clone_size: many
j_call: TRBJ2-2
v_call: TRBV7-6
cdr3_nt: TGTGCCAGCAGGCCGGGACTAGCGAACACCGGGGAGCTGTTTTTT
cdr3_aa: CASRPGLANTGELFF

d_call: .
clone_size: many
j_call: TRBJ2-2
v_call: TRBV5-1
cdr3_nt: TGCGCCAGCAGCTTGGTTCGCGACTTTCTCACCGGGGAGCTGTTTTTT
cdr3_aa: CASSLVRDFLTGELFF

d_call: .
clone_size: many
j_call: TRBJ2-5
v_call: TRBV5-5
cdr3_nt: TGTGCCAGCTCGGGTATGGGACTTCAAGAGACCCAGTACTTC
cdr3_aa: CASSGMGLQETQYF

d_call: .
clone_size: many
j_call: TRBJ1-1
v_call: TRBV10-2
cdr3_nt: TGCGCCAGCAGTGAGTCGGGGGGAAGGACTGAAGCTTTCTTT
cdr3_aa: CASSESGGRTEAFF

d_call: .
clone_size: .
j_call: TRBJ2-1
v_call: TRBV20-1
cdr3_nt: TGCAGTGCTAGTAATGGTGAGCAGTTCTTC
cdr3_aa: CSASNGEQFF

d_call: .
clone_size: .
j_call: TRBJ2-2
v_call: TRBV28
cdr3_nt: TGTGCCAGCAGTTTTTCGGGGACCTCCACCGGGGAGCTGTTTTTT
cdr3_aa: CASSFSGTSTGELFF

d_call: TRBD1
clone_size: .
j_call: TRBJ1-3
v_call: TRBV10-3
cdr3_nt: TGTGCCACCCAATCAGGGGGCACTGGGGGTACCATATATTTT
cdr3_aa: CATQSGGTGGTIYF

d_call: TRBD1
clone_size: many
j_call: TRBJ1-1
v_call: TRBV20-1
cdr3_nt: TGCAGTGCTTCGAGGGGGCGCACTGAAGCTTTCTTT
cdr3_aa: CSASRGRTEAFF

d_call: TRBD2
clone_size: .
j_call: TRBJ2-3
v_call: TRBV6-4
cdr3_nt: TGTGCCAGCCCCGGTGGTAGCGGGAGAGGCACAGATACGCAGTATTTT
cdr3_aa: CASPGGSGRGTDTQYF

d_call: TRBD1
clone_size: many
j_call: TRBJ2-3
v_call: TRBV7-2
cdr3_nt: TGTGCCAGCAGCAGTCGGACAGGGGGATACACAGATACGCAGTATTTT
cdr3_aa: CASSSRTGGYTDTQYF

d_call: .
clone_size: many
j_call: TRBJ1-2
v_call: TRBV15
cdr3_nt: TGTGCCACCAGGCTGAAGAAAAACTATGGCTACACCTTC
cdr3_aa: CATRLKKNYGYTF

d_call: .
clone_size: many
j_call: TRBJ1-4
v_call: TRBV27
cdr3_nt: TGTGCCAGCAGTCCCAGGACAGCTCGGGAAAAACTGTTTTTT
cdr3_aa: CASSPRTAREKLFF

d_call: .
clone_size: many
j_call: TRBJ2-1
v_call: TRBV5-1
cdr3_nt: TGCGCCAGCAGCAAGACGGGCGAGTCCTACAATGAGCAGTTCTTC
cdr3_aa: CASSKTGESYNEQFF

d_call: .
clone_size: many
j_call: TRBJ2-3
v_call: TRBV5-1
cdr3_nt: TGCGCCAGCAGCTGGTCCCCCACAGATACGCAGTATTTT
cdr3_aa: CASSWSPTDTQYF

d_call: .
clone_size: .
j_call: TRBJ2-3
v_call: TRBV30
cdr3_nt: TGTGCCTGGACCTCTTGGGGATCCCAAGATACGCAGTATTTT
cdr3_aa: CAWTSWGSQDTQYF

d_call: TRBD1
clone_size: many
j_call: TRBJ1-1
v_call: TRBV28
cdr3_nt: TGTGCCAGCAGTTTAGGGACAGCGCTACCTGAAGCTTTCTTT
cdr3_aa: CASSLGTALPEAFF

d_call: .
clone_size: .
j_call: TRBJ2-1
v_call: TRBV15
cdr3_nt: TGTGCCACCAGCATGCGTAGGACCGATGAGCAGTTCTTC
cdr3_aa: CATSMRRTDEQFF

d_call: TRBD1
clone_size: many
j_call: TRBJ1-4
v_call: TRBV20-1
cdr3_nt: TGCAGTGCAGCGACAGGGGGGGGAGAAAAACTGTTTTTT
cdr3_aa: CSAATGGGEKLFF